Listed below are T cell receptor beta chains from one sample, sequenced in a study of OX40 agonist ivuxolimab in advanced cancers. Sequencing was performed with immunoSEQ multiplex PCR; in TCRdb, only in-frame clones are kept and a portion is missing. This table has approximately 74,000 clones, about 80% appearing once. The sample was CD4+ or CD8+ T cells sorted from blood, taken in a trial of the OX40 agonist ivuxolimab. The source is an adult with an advanced solid tumor such as melanoma, head and neck, liver or kidney cancer. The CDR3 runs from the conserved cysteine through the conserved F or W. D genes are given only for firm matches. Only part of the rows carry a size: once, few, many, or a class if the clone is expanded.

v_call	j_call	d_call	clone_size	cdr3_aa	cdr3_nt
TRBV2	TRBJ1-5	NA	NA	CASSRQVGNQPQHF	TGTGCCAGCAGTAGACAGGTCGGGAATCAGCCCCAGCATTTT
TRBV29-1	TRBJ1-2	TRBD1	NA	CSTATGSYGYTF	TGCAGCACAGCGACAGGGTCTTATGGCTACACCTTC
TRBV27	TRBJ2-1	TRBD1	NA	CASSLGKGAYLRNEQFF	TGTGCCAGCAGTTTAGGAAAGGGGGCTTATCTACGGAATGAGCAGTTCTTC
TRBV2	TRBJ1-6	TRBD1	medium-sized	CASSHPGGQGGPLHF	TGTGCCAGCAGCCACCCGGGGGGACAGGGTGGACCCCTCCACTTT
TRBV23-1	TRBJ1-5	TRBD1	NA	CASSQGGQGVIYSNQPQHF	TGCGCCAGCAGTCAAGGGGGACAGGGGGTGATTTATAGCAATCAGCCCCAGCATTTT
TRBV4-1	TRBJ1-3	NA	many	CASSQVEQIIRFSGNTIYF	TGCGCCAGCAGCCAAGTGGAACAGATCATCCGATTCTCTGGAAACACCATATATTTT
TRBV28	TRBJ2-5	TRBD1	once	CASSRGDRGETQYF	TGTGCCAGCAGTCGCGGGGACAGGGGAGAGACCCAGTACTTC
TRBV9	TRBJ2-7	NA	NA	CASSAPGTKSYEQYF	TGTGCCAGCAGTGCCCCGGGGACGAAGTCCTACGAGCAGTACTTC
TRBV21-1	TRBJ2-7	NA	NA	CASSKSRGTEQYF	TGTGCCAGCAGCAAATCCAGGGGTACCGAGCAGTACTTC
TRBV18	TRBJ1-1	NA	NA	CASSPDGNTEAFF	TGTGCCAGCTCACCTGATGGGAACACTGAAGCTTTCTTT
TRBV5-1	TRBJ1-4	NA	NA	CASSRMGQGYEKLFF	TGCGCCAGCAGCCGGATGGGGCAGGGGTACGAAAAACTGTTTTTT
TRBV11-2	TRBJ1-2	NA	once	CASSSVRGFNYGYTF	TGTGCCAGCAGCTCCGTAAGGGGCTTTAACTATGGCTACACCTTC
TRBV10-2	TRBJ2-5	TRBD1	once	CASSDLGQGFRETQYF	TGCGCCAGCAGTGATCTTGGACAGGGGTTCCGAGAGACCCAGTACTTC
TRBV6-1	TRBJ1-2	NA	NA	CASSVQGYGYTF	TGTGCCAGCAGTGTCCAGGGGTATGGCTACACCTTC
TRBV27	TRBJ1-4	TRBD1	NA	CASSPRTGVREKLFF	TGTGCCAGCAGTCCTCGGACAGGGGTACGCGAAAAACTGTTTTTT
TRBV6-4	TRBJ2-5	NA	NA	CASSASGTPQAQYF	TGTGCCAGCAGTGCGTCCGGGACGCCCCAGGCCCAGTACTTC
TRBV5-4	TRBJ1-5	NA	once	CASSLKGGNQPQHF	TGTGCCAGCAGCTTGAAGGGCGGCAATCAGCCCCAGCATTTT
TRBV28	TRBJ1-1	NA	few	CASTLQRGGAGTEAFF	TGTGCCAGCACCCTACAGAGGGGAGGGGCTGGCACTGAAGCTTTCTTT
TRBV10-1	TRBJ2-7	NA	NA	CASSLGGKSSYEQYF	TGCGCCAGCAGTTTAGGTGGGAAATCGTCCTACGAGCAGTACTTC
TRBV18	TRBJ1-2	TRBD1	NA	CASSPGTGNGYTF	TGTGCCAGCTCACCTGGGACAGGGAATGGCTACACCTTC
TRBV23-1	TRBJ2-3	NA	NA	CASSPLSGRTRF	TGCGCCAGCAGTCCCCTTAGTGGCCGGACTCGGTTT
TRBV6-7	TRBJ2-2	NA	NA	CASSLAETMNTGELFF	TGTGCCAGCAGTTTAGCGGAAACTATGAACACCGGGGAGCTGTTTTTT
TRBV7-2	TRBJ2-1	NA	NA	CASSLAGGQFF	TGTGCCAGCAGCTTAGCCGGCGGCCAGTTCTTC
TRBV7-6	TRBJ1-3	NA	NA	CASSARPTGNTIYF	TGTGCCAGCAGCGCCCGGCCTACTGGAAACACCATATATTTT
TRBV7-9	TRBJ1-4	TRBD1	NA	CASSLFGRGMANEKLFF	TGTGCCAGCAGCTTATTTGGCAGGGGGATGGCTAATGAAAAACTGTTTTTT
TRBV5-8	TRBJ1-2	NA	few	CASSLWMNYGYTF	TGTGCCAGCAGCTTGTGGATGAACTATGGCTACACCTTC
TRBV28	TRBJ1-2	NA	NA	CASSLSWTVANYGYTF	TGTGCCAGCAGTTTATCGTGGACAGTAGCTAACTATGGCTACACCTTC
TRBV7-9	TRBJ1-2	NA	NA	CASSLWPEYGYTF	TGTGCCAGCAGCTTATGGCCAGAGTATGGCTACACCTTC
TRBV2	TRBJ2-2	TRBD1	once	CASSTSRGIAGELFF	TGTGCCAGCAGCACATCCAGGGGGATAGCCGGGGAGCTGTTTTTT
TRBV18	TRBJ2-3	TRBD2	NA	CASSELAGAADTQYF	TGTGCCAGCTCAGAACTAGCGGGAGCAGCCGATACGCAGTATTTT
TRBV6-6	TRBJ1-3	TRBD1	NA	CASQGAIGTGNTIYF	TGTGCCAGCCAGGGGGCGATAGGAACTGGAAACACCATATATTTT
TRBV5-5	TRBJ1-2	NA	NA	CASSRNTGANYGYTF	TGTGCCAGCAGCCGGAACACGGGGGCGAACTATGGCTACACCTTC
TRBV5-1	TRBJ2-5	TRBD2	NA	CASSLGTSGLRYQETQYF	TGCGCCAGCAGCTTGGGGACTAGCGGGCTGAGGTACCAAGAGACCCAGTACTTC
TRBV6-5	TRBJ2-7	NA	NA	CASSYHGASYEQYF	TGTGCCAGCAGTTATCATGGCGCCTCCTACGAGCAGTACTTC
TRBV6-5	TRBJ1-3	NA	NA	CASTLGGGIGNTIYF	TGTGCCAGCACCTTAGGCGGAGGGATCGGAAACACCATATATTTT
TRBV27	TRBJ2-7	NA	NA	CASSFQRPKVAEFSTYEQYF	TGTGCCAGCAGTTTCCAACGCCCGAAGGTAGCGGAGTTTTCTACCTACGAGCAGTACTTC
TRBV5-1	TRBJ1-3	NA	NA	CASSSDLNSGNTIYF	TGCGCCAGCAGCTCTGACTTGAACTCTGGAAACACCATATATTTT
TRBV7-6	TRBJ1-2	NA	NA	CASSPPGTTYGYTF	TGTGCCAGCAGCCCCCCCGGGACCACGTATGGCTACACCTTC
TRBV6-1	TRBJ1-1	NA	NA	CASSAAGGRDCDF	TGTGCCAGCAGTGCTGCGGGGGGGAGAGACTGTGACTTT
TRBV5-4	TRBJ1-6	NA	NA	CASSLYGTDRGGALHF	TGTGCCAGCAGCTTGTATGGGACGGACCGCGGAGGGGCCCTCCACTTT
TRBV2	TRBJ1-5	NA	few	CASRERTSNQPQHF	TGTGCCAGCAGGGAACGGACGTCCAATCAGCCCCAGCATTTT
TRBV21-1	TRBJ2-1	NA	NA	CASSKGSVSHEQFF	TGTGCCAGCAGCAAAGGTAGTGTAAGCCATGAGCAGTTCTTC
TRBV5-4	TRBJ2-3	TRBD2	once	CASSLTSGRALSTDTQYF	TGTGCCAGCAGCCTCACTAGCGGGAGGGCCCTCAGCACAGATACGCAGTATTTT
TRBV2	TRBJ2-3	TRBD2	few	CASGPSGGFTSTDTQYF	TGTGCCAGTGGGCCTAGCGGGGGATTTACTAGCACAGATACGCAGTATTTT
TRBV19	TRBJ1-5	NA	NA	CASSIDRGGTQPQHF	TGTGCCAGTAGTATAGATCGCGGGGGAACTCAGCCCCAGCATTTT
TRBV5-1	TRBJ1-2	NA	NA	CASSLGGNSNYGYTF	TGCGCCAGCAGCTTGGGGGGCAACTCTAACTATGGCTACACCTTC
TRBV12-2	TRBJ1-2	NA	NA	CASRLARQGKDGYTF	TGTGCAAGTCGCTTAGCGCGGCAGGGGAAGGATGGCTACACCTTC
TRBV27	TRBJ2-1	NA	NA	CASSLGATEQFF	TGTGCCAGCAGTTTGGGGGCCACTGAGCAGTTCTTC
TRBV4-2	TRBJ2-7	NA	NA	CASSQAAGVNPYEQYF	TGTGCCAGCAGCCAAGCGGCAGGGGTGAACCCCTACGAGCAGTACTTC
TRBV7-7	TRBJ2-5	NA	NA	CASSLTGNQETQYF	TGTGCTAGCAGCTTGACCGGGAACCAAGAGACCCAGTACTTC
TRBV28	TRBJ1-1	NA	few	CASSGRPEAFF	TGTGCCAGCAGCGGACGGCCTGAAGCTTTCTTT
TRBV28	TRBJ1-2	NA	NA	CASIAAGETNGYTF	TGTGCCAGCATCGCAGCGGGGGAGACTAACGGCTACACCTTC
TRBV2	TRBJ1-3	NA	many	CASSERPGTSGNTICF	TGTGCCAGCAGTGAACGTCCGGGCACCTCTGGAAACACCATATGTTTT
TRBV27	TRBJ1-1	TRBD1	NA	CASSSRGFTEAFF	TGTGCCAGCAGTTCCAGGGGGTTCACTGAAGCTTTCTTT